Each of the 32 T cell receptor beta chains below was sequenced from the same sample in a study of glioma-infiltrating T cells (dated by TCRdb to 2016 to 2017). Sequenced on an Illumina MiSeq. The iRepertoire nested amplicon-rescue multiplex PCR (arm-PCR) platform was used to amplify TCR alpha and beta CDR3 regions from RNA. TCRdb reprocessed the public reads (quality trimming at Q25 with fastp, clone calling with MiXCR) and kept in-frame beta chains. Here each entry gathers all rows of one CDR3 protein and keeps the most common genes and DNA. The sample data list 93,000 or so distinct CDR3 sequences, and around 28% of these were observed just once. The leading ten clones occupy approximately 46% of the sample. The sequencing sample was made of glioma tissue, nonneoplastic brain tissue, or PBMCs (not recorded which). Receptors originate from a human donor with low-grade glioma or glioblastoma, undergoing nonglioma brain surgery, or in good health (not recorded which).

This clonotype was recorded many times. The V gene is TRBV27, the J gene TRBJ2-7; D remains unclear. The CDR3 contains 13 residues. Deletions cut 5 bases from V and 1 base from J, with 9 bases between. Germline V gene lookup returns CDR1 MNHEY and CDR2 SMNVEV (reference sequence). Here the CDR3 DNA reads TGTGCCAGCAGTGTAAGAGGATCCTACGAGCAGTACTTC. Its protein product is CASSVRGSYEQYF.

About this clonotype: A junction end diverges from the germline sequence, so it may reflect a read error. The J gene is TRBJ1-1, the V gene TRBV28; D uncertain. The CDR3 runs 11 residues. Germline V gene data show CDR1 as MDHEN and CDR2 as SYDVKM. DNA of the CDR3: TGTGCCAGCAGTGGAATCCCCGAAGCTTCCTTT. Protein: CASSGIPEASF.

This clonotype has at least ten counts. This CDR3 is CASSDGYEQYF. In DNA, the CDR3 is TGTGCCAGCAGTGACGGGTACGAGCAGTACTTC. V gene TRBV6-4 combines with J gene TRBJ2-7; no clear D. Germline CDR1 MRHNA, CDR2 SNTAGT. Trimming left V 2 bases short and J 4 bases short, with 3 bases between. CDR3 size: 11 residues.

The genes are TRBV18 and TRBJ1-1; D is undetermined. This CDR3 spans 14 amino acids. Germline loops: CDR1 KGHSH, CDR2 LQKENI. V shed 7 bases and J shed 1 base, with 13 bases lying between them. The DNA of the CDR3 is TGTGCCAGCTTCCCGGGGAACAGGAACACTGAAGCTTTCTTT. It specifies CASFPGNRNTEAFF.

This clonotype turned up a few times. The rearrangement links TRBV20-1 to TRBJ2-5; 11 bases are shared with TRBD2. Germline loops: CDR1 DFQATT, CDR2 SNEGSKA (reference sequence). The V and J ends lost 6 bases and 4 bases, in that order; junction bases with no gene match: 10. The length of the CDR3 is 15 residues. CDR3 bases: TGCAGTGCAAATTTAGCGGGGGGGCCGGGAGAGACCCAGTACTTC. Encoded protein: CSANLAGGPGETQYF.

About this clonotype itself: The CDR3 carries no conserved terminal phenylalanine or tryptophan, so it likely arises from a read error. The rearrangement links TRBV11-1 to TRBJ2-1; TRBD2 agrees at 11 bases. Losses at the gene ends were 5 bases for V and 6 bases for J; bases not matched to a gene: 6. This CDR3 has 15 amino acids. Germline assignment: CDR1 SGHAT and CDR2 FQDESV (reference sequence). As DNA, the CDR3 is TGTGCCAGCAGCCCCGGGACTAGCGGTCGCAATGAGCAGTTCTTA. It translates to CASSPGTSGRNEQFL.

A word on this clonotype: A much larger clone lies a single base off, so this may be a read error. V and J are TRBV27 and TRBJ2-1; TRBD2 aligns across 13 bases. V shed 7 bases, J shed 0 bases, and the junction held 9 bases outside the gene matches. The CDR3 is made up of 18 amino acids. Looked up from germline, CDR1 is MNHEY and CDR2 is SMNVEV (reference sequence). The CDR3 loop is CASTLRLAGGSSYNEQFF. CDR3 DNA sequence: TGTGCCAGCACCCTGAGACTAGCGGGGGGTAGCTCCTACAATGAGCAGTTCTTC.

Note on this clonotype: Possible read error: a much larger clone is one base away. V and J are TRBV12-3 or TRBV12-4 and TRBJ2-7, with a weak D call TRBD1 (6 bases). This CDR3 has 15 amino acids. With 8 bases removed from V and 0 bases from J, the gap between germline ends came to 17 bases. CDR3 in amino acids: CASRSDSEFSYEQYF. In DNA, the CDR3 is TGTGCCAGCCGTTCGGACAGTGAGTTCTCCTACGAGCAGTACTTC.

The sample holds many counts of this clonotype. V and J are TRBV28 and TRBJ2-3; the match to TRBD2 covers 9 bases. CDR1 is MDHEN and CDR2 is SYDVKM in the germline V gene. CDR3 size: 16 residues. The ends lost 5 bases at V and 7 bases at J; junction bases unmatched: 13. The DNA for the CDR3 is TGTGCCAGCAGTGCTCATAGCGGGGGAGTGAGATATACGCAGTATTTT. Protein product: CASSAHSGGVRYTQYF.

The CDR3 reads CASKKGSAGNKIYF. CDR3 nucleotides: TGTGCCAGCAAGAAAGGGAGCGCTGGAAACAAAATATATTTT. The chain is built from TRBV6-2 or TRBV6-3 and TRBJ1-3; D is unresolved. Per the germline V gene, CDR1 is MNHEY and CDR2 is SVGEGT. The V and J ends lost 7 bases and 13 bases respectively, with 23 bases between them. The CDR3 runs to 14 residues.

This clonotype was counted between two and nine times. The chain recombines TRBV7-3 with TRBJ1-1, with D possibly TRBD1 on 5 matching bases. The CDR3 sequence is 13 residues long. With 2 bases removed from V and 6 bases from J, the gap between germline ends came to 10 bases. Germline V gene data show CDR1 as SGHTA and CDR2 as FQGTGA. The chain's CDR3 is CASSLVRDAEAFF. As DNA, the CDR3 is TGTGCCAGCAGCTTAGTGAGGGACGCTGAAGCTTTCTTT.

The chain links TRBV19 to TRBJ2-5, with D unresolved. This CDR3 comprises 14 residues. Germline-derived CDR1 and CDR2 are LNHDA and SQIVND (reference sequence). Deletions cut 5 bases from V and 4 bases from J, with 14 bases between. The CDR3 nucleotides are TGTGCCAGTAGTCCGTTGATTCCAGGAGAGACCCAGTACTTC. Translation: CASSPLIPGETQYF.

This chain uses TRBV7-3 with TRBJ2-3, with 13 bases that match TRBD2. The CDR3 sequence is 14 residues long. Germline assignment: CDR1 SGHTA and CDR2 FQGTGA. J lost 3 bases, V lost 10 bases, and 4 bases had no gene match. CDR3 sequence (DNA): TGTGCCACGGGACTAGCGGGGAAAACAGATACGCAGTATTTT. Translated: CATGLAGKTDTQYF.

This clonotype was found once. This may arise from a read error, as a much more abundant clone is one base away. This chain connects TRBV19 to TRBJ2-1; no clear D gene. The V gene lost 10 bases and the J gene lost 5 bases, with 21 bases spanning the gap. The CDR3 consists of 15 residues. The germline gives CDR1 LNHDA, CDR2 SQIVND (reference sequence). The CDR3, as DNA: TGTGCCAACCTCAACTCGGCACTTAGGCACAATGAGCAGTTCTTC. Encoded protein: CANLNSALRHNEQFF.

There are many counts of this clonotype. The chain couples TRBV6-1 to TRBJ2-7, with 7 bases that match TRBD1. Germline-derived CDR1 and CDR2 are MNHNS and SASEGT. V shed 7 bases and J 1 base; nucleotides not matched to a gene: 4. The CDR3 consists of 13 residues. Written as DNA, the CDR3 is TGTGCCAGCACCGGGACAGCTTCCTACGAGCAGTACTTC. Translation gives CASTGTASYEQYF.

This clonotype was seen a handful of times. The V call is TRBV7-2, the J call TRBJ2-3; D remains ambiguous. Per the germline V gene, CDR1 is SGHTA and CDR2 is FQGNSA. The CDR3 runs to 15 residues. The ends were cut back, 2 bases at V and 1 base at J, with 10 bases in the middle. CDR3 sequence (DNA): TGTGCCAGCAGCTTATCAGCCTTGGGCACAGATACGCAGTATTTT. It is translated as CASSLSALGTDTQYF.

This clonotype came up many times. The chain has TRBV19 and TRBJ2-3, with D perhaps matching TRBD2 (5 bases). The germline gives CDR1 LNHDA, CDR2 SQIVND (reference sequence). V lost 4 bases and J 2 bases, leaving 10 bases between the germline ends. CDR3 size: 14 residues. CDR3 region: CASSTSGVTDTQYF. CDR3 coding DNA: TGTGCCAGTAGTACCTCCGGGGTCACAGATACGCAGTATTTT.

Comments on this clonotype: A much larger clone is a single base away; this may be a read error. V and J are TRBV14 and TRBJ1-2, with 7 bases aligning to TRBD1. CDR3 length equals 14 residues. Germline CDR1 SGHDN, CDR2 FVKESK. CDR3 residues: CACSPLTGLDGYTF. CDR3 coding DNA: TGTGCCTGCAGCCCGCTGACAGGGTTGGATGGCTACACCTTC.

The sample holds one count of this clonotype. A read error is possible here, since a much larger clone lies one base away. The genes are TRBV6-2 or TRBV6-3 and TRBJ2-7, with a weak D call TRBD1 (8 bases). Looked up from germline, CDR1 is MNHEY and CDR2 is SVGEGT. The length of the CDR3 is 14 residues. CDR3 region: CASRGTGGGYEEYF. The CDR3 DNA is TGTGCCAGCAGGGGTACAGGGGGGGGATACGAGGAGTACTTC.

The sample holds many counts of this clonotype. The chain is built from TRBV6-1 and TRBJ2-1; D may be TRBD2 (6 bases). Germline loops: CDR1 MNHNS, CDR2 SASEGT. This CDR3 has 14 residues. The V gene lost 5 bases and the J gene lost 8 bases, with 16 bases spanning the gap. The CDR3 nucleotides are TGTGCCAGCAGTCTCCGGGACTTTGGATATGAGCAGTTCTTC. Its protein is CASSLRDFGYEQFF.

At least ten counts were recorded for this clonotype. V gene TRBV20-1 combines with J gene TRBJ1-3; D call uncertain. V was trimmed by 0 bases and J by 2 bases, leaving 14 bases between them. The CDR3 is made up of 16 amino acids. Germline V lookup: CDR1 DFQATT, CDR2 SNEGSKA (reference sequence). The CDR3 reads CSARDRRGVTGNTIYF. The CDR3 DNA reads as TGCAGTGCTAGAGATAGACGGGGTGTTACTGGAAACACCATATATTTT.

The chain is built from TRBV7-3 and TRBJ2-1; D uncertain. The germline V gene encodes CDR1 SGHTA and CDR2 FQGTGA. Trimming removed 5 bases at V and 0 bases at J, with 8 bases between. The CDR3 runs 14 residues. The CDR3 sequence is CASSPPRSYNEQFF. DNA for the CDR3: TGTGCCAGCAGCCCCCCGCGCTCCTACAATGAGCAGTTCTTC.

This sequence joins TRBV29-1 and TRBJ2-2, with D maybe TRBD2 (6 bases). Germline CDR1 SQVTM, CDR2 ANQGSEA. This CDR3 comprises 15 residues. The germline V and J ends were trimmed by 6 bases and 3 bases, with 17 bases remaining between them. In nucleotides, the CDR3 is TGCAGCGTGGTGAAAGAGGAGGGATACACCGGGGAGCTGTTTTTT. Its protein is CSVVKEEGYTGELFF.

Turning to this clonotype: Since a much larger clone is just one base distant, this may be a read error. The genes are TRBV25-1 and TRBJ1-2; unclear D gene. Germline CDR1 and CDR2: MGHDK and SYGVNS. The CDR3 is 11 residues long. CDR3 DNA: TGTGCCAGCAGTGAATCTCTCCTCTACATCTTC. It translates to CASSESLLYIF.

As for this clonotype: Germline is not matched at one junction end, which may reflect a read error. The chain is built from TRBV12-3 or TRBV12-4 and TRBJ2-3; 9 bases map to TRBD2. This CDR3 has 15 amino acids. CDR3 protein: CASSLAGPGADTQYF. CDR3 bases: TGTGCCAGCAGTCTAGCGGGGCCGGGCGCAGATACGCAGTATTTT.

This clonotype was counted ten times or more. The chain employs TRBV28 and TRBJ1-5, with unresolved D. Germline values: CDR1 MDHEN, CDR2 SYDVKM. This CDR3 spans 12 amino acids. Trimming removed 6 bases at V and 1 base at J, with 4 bases between. The CDR3 nucleotides read TGTGCCAGCAGCGACAGCAATCAGCCCCAGCATTTT. Translation: CASSDSNQPQHF.

This clonotype was seen at least ten times. The V call is TRBV6-6, the J call TRBJ2-7, with D possibly TRBD2 on 5 matching bases. CDR1 MNHNY and CDR2 SVGAGI come from the germline V gene (reference sequence). The CDR3 consists of 13 residues. V was shortened by 2 bases and J by 4 bases, with 9 bases between the two germline ends. CDR3 nucleotide sequence: TGTGCCAGCAGTTACGGCAGGACTTACGAGCAGTACTTC. This translates into CASSYGRTYEQYF.

This clonotype was seen ten or more times. The chain couples TRBV24-1 to TRBJ2-3; D perhaps matches TRBD1 (5 bases). The CDR3 is 12 amino acids. The ends were cut back, 6 bases at V and 4 bases at J, with 7 bases in the middle. CDR1 is KGHDR and CDR2 is SFDVKD in the germline V gene. DNA of the CDR3: TGTGCCACCAGTCTGGGGCCAGATACGCAGTATTTT. It translates to CATSLGPDTQYF.

To note about this clonotype: A much bigger clone sits one base away, suggesting this may be a read error. The V gene is TRBV28, the J gene TRBJ2-1; D may be TRBD1 (6 bases). Germline loops: CDR1 MDHEN, CDR2 SYDVKM. Trimming cost V 8 bases and J 10 bases, with 21 bases left between them. The CDR3 runs 14 residues. In DNA, the CDR3 is TGTGCCAGCCAGTTACCGGGACAAAACTACGAGCAGTTCTTC. It yields the protein CASQLPGQNYEQFF.

This clonotype was found many times. The chain uses TRBV6-1 and TRBJ1-1, with TRBD1 matching 9 bases. The CDR3 totals 14 residues. The germline V gene encodes CDR1 MNHNS and CDR2 SASEGT. V lost 6 bases, J lost 2 bases, and 4 bases stayed unmatched. The CDR3: CASRGGQGNTEAFF. In nucleotides, the CDR3 is TGTGCCAGCAGAGGGGGACAGGGAAACACTGAAGCTTTCTTT.

Ten or more counts support this clonotype. V usage is TRBV6-1 and J usage is TRBJ2-1; weak D call: TRBD2 (6 bases). V dropped 10 bases and J dropped 0 bases, with 13 bases sitting between them. Looked up from germline, CDR1 is MNHNS and CDR2 is SASEGT. The length of the CDR3 is 14 residues. CDR3 DNA: TGTGCCACCTGGGGTAGCGGCTCCTACAATGAGCAGTTCTTC. This codes for CATWGSGSYNEQFF.

This clonotype was seen at least ten times. The chain carries TRBV7-2 and TRBJ2-7, with TRBD2 matching over 13 bases. This CDR3 spans 16 amino acids. Germline lookup yields CDR1 SGHTA and CDR2 FQGNSA. V trimming: 0 bases; J trimming: 6 bases; junction bases outside the gene matches: 5. Here the CDR3 reads CASSLALTSGGFEQYF. The CDR3 region has the DNA TGTGCCAGCAGCTTAGCCCTGACTAGCGGGGGGTTCGAGCAGTACTTC.